This TCR beta chain was retrieved from a study of shared clonotypes between healthy human individuals. Looking at the study overall: The plates for each donor numbered three CD4 naive, three CD4 memory, two CD8 naive and one CD8 memory. Points from the study as a whole: The naive CD4 repertoires of several donors were compared, and about 5% of clonotypes were shared. Exclusively blood specimens were collected; tissue repertoires likely differ.

Donors had no recently reported acute infections or vaccinations and were HIV-negative. This clone was recorded once. Its antigen is unknown. Using immunoSEQ multiplex PCR, the repertoire was profiled, and TCRdb retains in-frame clones only, with some absent. The sample lists about 2.3 million clones, around 92% occurring once. The CDR3 is made up of 16 amino acids. Trimming left V 6 bases short and J 3 bases short, with 18 bases between. Per germline, CDR1 SGHRS and CDR2 YFSETQ. Sequencing input: naive CD4+ T cells from PBMCs. Subset: CD45RA+ positively selected. The chain recombines TRBV5-1 with TRBJ2-2, with TRBD2 as a possible D gene (5 bases). The source of this sequence is a man between 18 and 35 years old in good health. Some clones in this sample may be carry-over from other donors' samples. The CDR3, as DNA: TGCGCCAGCAAGTTCGGAGCGGCAGCCTACACCGGGGAGCTGTTTTTT. It codes for CASKFGAAAYTGELFF.